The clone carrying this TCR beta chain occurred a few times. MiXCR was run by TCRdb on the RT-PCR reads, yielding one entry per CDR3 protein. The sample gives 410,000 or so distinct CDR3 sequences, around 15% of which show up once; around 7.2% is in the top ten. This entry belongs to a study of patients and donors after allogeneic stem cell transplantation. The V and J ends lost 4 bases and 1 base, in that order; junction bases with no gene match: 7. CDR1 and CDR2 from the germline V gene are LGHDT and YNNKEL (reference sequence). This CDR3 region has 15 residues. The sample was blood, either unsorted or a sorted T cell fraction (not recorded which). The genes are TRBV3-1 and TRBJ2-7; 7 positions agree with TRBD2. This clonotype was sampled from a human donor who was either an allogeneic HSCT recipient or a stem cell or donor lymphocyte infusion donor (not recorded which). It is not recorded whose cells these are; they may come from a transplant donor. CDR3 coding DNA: TGTGCCAGCAGCCTTTTAGGACTAGGGTCCTACGAGCAGTACTTC. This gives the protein CASSLLGLGSYEQYF.